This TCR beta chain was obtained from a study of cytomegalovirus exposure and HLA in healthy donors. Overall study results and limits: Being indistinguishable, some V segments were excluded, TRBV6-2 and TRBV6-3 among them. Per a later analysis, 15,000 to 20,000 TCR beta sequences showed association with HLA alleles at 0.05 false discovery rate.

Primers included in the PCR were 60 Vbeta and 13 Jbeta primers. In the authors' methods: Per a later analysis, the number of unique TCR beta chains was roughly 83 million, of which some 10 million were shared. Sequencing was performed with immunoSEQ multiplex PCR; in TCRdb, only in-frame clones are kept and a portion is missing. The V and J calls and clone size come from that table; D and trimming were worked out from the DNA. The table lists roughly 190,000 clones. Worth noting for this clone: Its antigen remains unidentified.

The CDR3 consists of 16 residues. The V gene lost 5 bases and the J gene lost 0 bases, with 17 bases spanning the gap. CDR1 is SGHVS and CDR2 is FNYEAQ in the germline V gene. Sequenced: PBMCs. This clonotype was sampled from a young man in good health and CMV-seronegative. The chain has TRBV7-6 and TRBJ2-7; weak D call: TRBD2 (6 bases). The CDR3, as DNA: TGTGCCAGCAGCGTTGGTAGCGGCGAAAGCTCCTACGAGCAGTACTTC. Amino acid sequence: CASSVGSGESSYEQYF.